The next 9 T cell receptor beta chains were all read from a single sample in a study of Graves' ophthalmopathy and Graves' hyperthyroidism. RNA transcripts were the source from which TCR beta CDR3 regions were amplified. HTBI-primed first-round RT-PCR preceded second-round multiplex PCR. TCRdb called the multiplex PCR reads again in MiXCR, with one record for every CDR3 protein. The table lists almost 750,000 distinct CDR3 sequences, roughly two fifths of them singletons. The material sequenced was peripheral blood. The source is an adult man with Graves' ophthalmopathy.

J is TRBJ2-1 and V is TRBV7-2; D is undetermined. This CDR3 is 12 amino acids long. V lost 5 bases, J lost 5 bases, and 7 bases lay in between. CDR1 is SGHTA and CDR2 is FQGNSA in the germline V gene. The CDR3 DNA follows: TGTGCCAGCAGCCCAGAGGACAATGAGCAGTTCTTC. Amino acids: CASSPEDNEQFF.

This clonotype was detected only once. Possible read error: a much larger clone is one base away. This chain links TRBV2 with TRBJ2-7, with D possibly being TRBD1 or TRBD2 (6 bases each). Germline values: CDR1 SNHLY, CDR2 FYNNEI. Trimming removed 4 bases from V and 5 bases from J, with 12 bases in between. This CDR3 spans 13 amino acids. The chain's CDR3 is CASSVKGGNEQYF. The CDR3 DNA is TGTGCCAGCAGTGTAAAGGGGGGAAACGAGCAGTACTTC.

This clonotype was found many times. This chain joins TRBV29-1 and TRBJ2-5, with 8 positions matching TRBD1. Looked up from germline, CDR1 is SQVTM and CDR2 is ANQGSEA. The CDR3 sequence is 13 residues long. J lost 7 bases, V lost 6 bases, and 10 bases had no gene match. The CDR3 DNA is TGCAGCGTGCCGGGACAGGAGCGACGGACCCAGTACTTC. Protein: CSVPGQERRTQYF.

V gene TRBV19 combines with J gene TRBJ1-1; 8 nucleotides agree with TRBD1. The ends lost 6 bases at V and 1 base at J; junction bases unmatched: 4. In germline, CDR1 is LNHDA, CDR2 SQIVND (reference sequence). The length of the CDR3 is 14 residues. The CDR3 here is CASRGDRGNTEAFF. The DNA of the CDR3 is TGTGCCAGTAGAGGAGACAGGGGGAACACTGAAGCTTTCTTT. Supplemented by reference TRBV19 and TRBJ1-1, the full variable domain reads DGGITQSPKYLFRKEGQNVTLSCEQNLNHDAMYWYRQDPGQGLRLIYYSQIVNDFQKGDIAEGYSVSREKKESFPLTVTSAQKNPTAFYLCASRGDRGNTEAFFGQGTRLTVV.

A remark on this clonotype: This may stem from a read error, because a much larger clone lies one nucleotide away. This chain joins TRBV25-1 and TRBJ2-2, with a tentative D call TRBD1 (6 bases). The CDR3 loop spans 14 amino acids. Germline V gives CDR1 MGHDK, CDR2 SYGVNS. CDR3 nucleotide sequence: TGTGCCAGCAGCTTATGGACAGACACCGGGGAGCCGTTTTTT. The encoded protein is CASSLWTDTGEPFF.

V and J are TRBV11-1 and TRBJ1-2, with 7 bases aligning to TRBD1. CDR3 size: 13 residues. CDR1 is SGHAT, CDR2 FQDESV, per germline (reference sequence). The junction had 7 bases not matched to a gene; V was cut back by 4 bases and J by 8 bases. CDR3 sequence reads: CASSSGTTGGYTF. The DNA for the CDR3 is TGTGCCAGCAGCTCCGGGACGACAGGGGGCTACACCTTC.

V and J are TRBV5-6 and TRBJ1-1; D gene uncertain. The CDR3 has 16 amino acids. The ends were cut back, 1 base at V and 4 bases at J, with 17 bases in the middle. Germline CDR1 is SGHDT and CDR2 is YYEEEE. CDR3 in amino acids: CASSLPQTLMGTEAFF. DNA of the CDR3: TGTGCCAGCAGCTTGCCCCAGACTTTGATGGGCACTGAAGCTTTCTTT.

The chain carries TRBV20-1 and TRBJ1-6, with D perhaps matching TRBD1 (5 bases). Germline V lookup: CDR1 DFQATT, CDR2 SNEGSKA (reference sequence). Trimming took off 1 base at V and 5 bases at J, with 18 bases between the two ends. CDR3 size: 17 residues. CDR3 sequence: CSARGYGQGSDNSPLHF. CDR3 bases: TGCAGTGCTAGAGGATATGGGCAGGGATCGGATAATTCACCCCTCCACTTT.

The CDR3 here is CSAAQGGVNEQYF. CDR3 nucleotide sequence: TGCAGTGCCGCCCAGGGCGGGGTGAACGAGCAGTACTTC. The V gene is TRBV20-1, the J gene TRBJ2-7; D might be TRBD2 (6 bases). CDR3 length equals 13 residues. Per germline, CDR1 DFQATT and CDR2 SNEGSKA (reference sequence). The V end was cut by 6 bases, the J end by 5 bases, with 17 bases between.